These 27 T cell receptor beta chains were all obtained from the same sample, sequenced in a study of neurological immune-mediated disorders. TCRdb re-derived calls from the 5' RACE reads in MiXCR, one entry per CDR3 protein. The repertoire has some 10,000 distinct CDR3 sequences, under 25% of them found once; the top ten carry approximately 50%. Sequencing was performed on CD8+ T cells from blood. These receptors all come from a woman aged 60-75 years with HTLV-1-associated myelopathy (HAM/TSP).

This clonotype was recorded at least ten times. This may be a read error: a much more frequent sequence differs by one nucleotide. V gene TRBV6-5 combines with J gene TRBJ1-5; TRBD1 agrees at 9 bases. The DNA end favors TRBJ2-3, so the J call may be wrong. The CDR3 has 14 residues. Germline CDR1 reads MNHEY; CDR2 reads SVGAGI. CDR3 region: CASSLGQGNQPQYF. CDR3 sequence (DNA): TGTGCCAGCAGTTTGGGACAGGGAAATCAGCCCCAGTATTTT.

This clonotype has a handful of counts. The chain is built from TRBV5-1 and TRBJ2-1, with D perhaps matching TRBD2 (6 bases). The germline V and J ends were trimmed by 4 bases and 5 bases, with 19 bases remaining between them. Germline-derived CDR1 and CDR2 are SGHRS and YFSETQ. The CDR3 is made up of 16 amino acids. CDR3 residues: CASSMVGGEDHNEQFF. The CDR3 DNA reads as TGCGCCAGCAGCATGGTGGGCGGGGAGGATCACAATGAGCAGTTCTTC.

In its sample, this clonotype was seen many times. J is TRBJ2-2 and V is TRBV10-3; TRBD2 matches 8 bases. The germline V gene encodes CDR1 ENHRY and CDR2 SYGVKD. Trimming at V came to 6 bases and at J to 3 bases, leaving 6 bases not matched to a gene. The CDR3 has 15 amino acids. The CDR3 DNA reads as TGTGCCATCAGAACCGGGGGGGGAGACACCGGGGAGCTGTTTTTT. Translation gives CAIRTGGGDTGELFF.

This clonotype was recorded once. The rearrangement links TRBV20-1 to TRBJ2-7, with 9 bases aligning to TRBD2. The ends lost 4 bases at V and 3 bases at J; junction bases unmatched: 7. CDR3 length: 14 amino acids. Germline V CDR1 and CDR2: DFQATT, SNEGSKA (reference sequence). CDR3 region: CSAIAGEANYEQYF. CDR3 coding DNA: TGCAGTGCTATAGCGGGGGAGGCAAACTACGAGCAGTACTTC.

This clonotype appeared many times. This sequence joins TRBV6-5 and TRBJ2-1, with 10 bases aligning to TRBD1. V was pared by 5 bases and J by 10 bases, with 5 bases of the junction left unmatched. The CDR3 runs to 13 residues. The germline V gene encodes CDR1 MNHEY and CDR2 SVGAGI. CDR3 bases: TGTGCCAGCAGTGCGGGACAGGGGAGCGAGCAGTTCTTC. Amino acid sequence: CASSAGQGSEQFF.

This clonotype was observed at least ten times. The chain has TRBV12-5 and TRBJ2-1; 7 nucleotides line up with TRBD2. The CDR3 is 14 residues long. The junction had 11 bases not matched to a gene; V was cut back by 6 bases and J by 9 bases. Germline CDR1 reads LGHNT; CDR2 reads FRNRAP. CDR3 sequence reads: CASGGTTLSGEQFF. The CDR3 coding sequence is TGTGCTAGTGGGGGGACTACCCTTTCTGGTGAGCAGTTCTTC.

This clonotype was seen many times. The chain joins TRBV12-3 or TRBV12-4 to TRBJ2-7; D is possibly TRBD2 (6 bases). With 4 bases removed from V and 1 base from J, the gap between germline ends came to 8 bases. The CDR3 length is 13 residues. The CDR3 loop reads CASSWGVSYEQYF. The DNA of the CDR3 is TGTGCCAGCAGTTGGGGGGTTTCCTACGAGCAGTACTTC.

This clonotype has a count of ten or more. The J gene is TRBJ1-2, the V gene TRBV25-1; perhaps TRBD1 as D (5 bases). Germline V gives CDR1 MGHDK, CDR2 SYGVNS. The V gene lost 6 bases and the J gene lost 4 bases, with 15 bases spanning the gap. The CDR3 totals 14 residues. CDR3 in amino acids: CASSRRDLSYGYTF. CDR3 DNA sequence: TGTGCCAGCAGCCGCAGGGACCTCTCCTATGGCTACACCTTC.

The chain has TRBV6-5 and TRBJ1-2, with 7 bases that match TRBD1. With V trimmed by 6 bases and J by 8 bases, 12 bases remained unmatched. The germline gives CDR1 MNHEY, CDR2 SVGAGI. The CDR3 consists of 14 residues. The CDR3 nucleotides are TGTGCCAGCAGCCCCACAGGGGTTATGCTGGGCTACACCTTC. Translation: CASSPTGVMLGYTF.

This clonotype appeared many times. The chain recombines TRBV10-3 with TRBJ1-2, with 7 bases lining up with TRBD1. This CDR3 is built from 13 residues. Per the germline V gene, CDR1 is ENHRY and CDR2 is SYGVKD. J lost 6 bases, V lost 6 bases, and 7 bases had no gene match. The CDR3 loop is CAIRGQMGDGYTF. Written as DNA, the CDR3 is TGTGCCATCAGGGGACAGATGGGGGATGGCTACACCTTC.

The J gene is TRBJ1-1, the V gene TRBV5-4; D is ambiguous. The CDR3 is 14 amino acids. CDR1 and CDR2 (germline): SGHNT, YYREEE (reference sequence). V shed 4 bases and J shed 4 bases, with 14 bases lying between them. The CDR3 nucleotides read TGTGCCAGCAGCGTAGGGCGCAGTCGCACTGAAGCTTTCTTT. Translation gives CASSVGRSRTEAFF.

This clonotype was counted many times. The rearrangement joins TRBV12-3 or TRBV12-4 to TRBJ2-7, with 8 bases that match TRBD1. This CDR3 has 14 residues. V trimming: 5 bases; J trimming: 6 bases; junction bases outside the gene matches: 9. The CDR3 region has the DNA TGTGCCAGCAGTATCGGGACAGGCGGGTCCGAGCAGTACTTC. Its translation: CASSIGTGGSEQYF.

This clonotype was detected many times. This chain connects TRBV11-2 to TRBJ2-2; D unresolved. V dropped 1 base and J dropped 5 bases, with 5 bases sitting between them. The CDR3 covers 13 residues. Germline CDR1 reads SGHAT; CDR2 reads FQNNGV. DNA of the CDR3: TGTGCCAGCAGCTTAGGTCTGACCGGGGAGCTGTTTTTT. The encoded protein is CASSLGLTGELFF.

This clonotype is classed as medium-sized (0.01 to 0.1%). This chain joins TRBV20-1 and TRBJ2-3, with 14 bases identical to TRBD2. Germline V CDR1 and CDR2: DFQATT, SNEGSKA (reference sequence). Losses at the gene ends were 5 bases for V and 6 bases for J; bases not matched to a gene: 10. The CDR3 totals 16 residues. In nucleotides, the CDR3 is TGCAGTGCTGGCTCCGGGACTAGCGGGGGACGGGATACGCAGTATTTT. It yields the protein CSAGSGTSGGRDTQYF.

This clonotype was detected many times. The chain carries TRBV12-5 and TRBJ2-1, with a possible D match to TRBD2 (6 bases). Trimming took off 1 base at V and 11 bases at J, with 12 bases between the two ends. CDR1 LGHNT and CDR2 FRNRAP come from the germline V gene. The CDR3 spans 13 residues. The CDR3 region is CASGLGTGTQQFF. The CDR3 DNA reads as TGTGCTAGTGGTTTGGGTACCGGGACTCAGCAGTTCTTC.

This clonotype was recorded at least ten times. The rearrangement joins TRBV20-1 to TRBJ2-1, with TRBD2 matching 11 bases. There are 13 residues in the CDR3. Per the germline V gene, CDR1 is DFQATT and CDR2 is SNEGSKA (reference sequence). The ends lost 6 bases at V and 3 bases at J; junction bases unmatched: 1. The chain's CDR3 is CSATSGGYNEQFF. CDR3 nucleotides: TGCAGTGCAACTAGCGGGGGCTACAATGAGCAGTTCTTC.

This clonotype showed up just once. The chain uses TRBV12-3 or TRBV12-4 and TRBJ1-2, with 10 positions matching TRBD1. The CDR3 has 16 residues. The ends lost 6 bases at V and 6 bases at J; junction bases unmatched: 13. CDR3 residues: CASRAGTGARINGYTF. Here the CDR3 DNA reads TGTGCCAGCAGAGCCGGGACAGGGGCCAGGATAAATGGCTACACCTTC.

This clonotype was seen at least ten times. The chain uses TRBV5-1 and TRBJ2-2; D is unclear. There are 12 residues in the CDR3. The V end lost 0 bases, the J end lost 8 bases, and 5 bases lay between the germline ends. CDR1 is SGHRS, CDR2 YFSETQ, per germline. The CDR3 coding sequence is TGCGCCAGCAGCTTGGTGGTGGGGGAGCTGTTTTTT. Amino acid sequence: CASSLVVGELFF.

There are many counts of this clonotype. The chain employs TRBV13 and TRBJ1-2; unclear D gene. Germline CDR1 PRHDT, CDR2 FYEKMQ (reference sequence). The CDR3 spans 13 residues. The V gene lost 3 bases and the J gene lost 8 bases, with 13 bases spanning the gap. CDR3 loop: CASSLRGFYGYTF. CDR3 DNA sequence: TGTGCCAGCAGCTTGCGGGGTTTCTACGGCTACACCTTC.

This chain joins TRBV28 and TRBJ2-1, with 8 bases that match TRBD2. Germline CDR1 is MDHEN and CDR2 is SYDVKM. Losses at the gene ends were 11 bases for V and 7 bases for J; bases not matched to a gene: 19. The CDR3 is 16 amino acids. The CDR3 sequence: CAARGGPADHPNEQFF. The CDR3 DNA reads as TGTGCCGCCCGGGGGGGGCCAGCCGACCATCCAAATGAGCAGTTCTTC.

In this sample, this clonotype turned up many times. The rearrangement links TRBV5-1 to TRBJ1-1, with D hard to call. V was shortened by 7 bases and J by 0 bases, with 10 bases between the two germline ends. CDR1 is SGHRS and CDR2 is YFSETQ in the germline V gene. There are 13 residues in the CDR3. The CDR3 sequence is CASSSRVNTEAFF. The CDR3 nucleotides are TGCGCCAGCTCGTCCCGGGTGAACACTGAAGCTTTCTTT.

This clonotype is labeled as medium-sized. This chain connects TRBV15 to TRBJ2-7, with TRBD1 identical over 7 bases. Germline values: CDR1 LNHNV, CDR2 YYDKDF (reference sequence). The CDR3 spans 15 residues. V dropped 5 bases and J dropped 2; count of bases not matched to a gene: 9. CDR3 in DNA: TGTGCCACCAGCCTGAGAGGGGGCGAGCCCTACGAGCAGTACTTC. As protein: CATSLRGGEPYEQYF.

The rearrangement joins TRBV20-1 to TRBJ2-5; TRBD1 agrees at 8 bases. Germline values: CDR1 DFQATT, CDR2 SNEGSKA (reference sequence). The CDR3 sequence is 12 residues long. J lost 3 bases, V lost 6 bases, and 3 bases had no gene match. CDR3 nucleotides: TGCAGTGCAATGGACAGGGAAGAGACCCAGTACTTC. It is translated as CSAMDREETQYF.

In its sample, this clonotype was seen many times. This chain uses TRBV15 with TRBJ2-1; 8 positions agree with TRBD1. Germline lookup yields CDR1 LNHNV and CDR2 YYDKDF (reference sequence). The length of the CDR3 is 15 residues. V was clipped by 5 bases and J by 2 bases; unmatched bases: 5. In nucleotides, the CDR3 is TGTGCCACCAGCTCCAGGGGGCTGACCTACAATGAGCAGTTCTTC. Translated: CATSSRGLTYNEQFF.

There are many counts of this clonotype. This chain uses TRBV29-1 with TRBJ2-1; D is ambiguous. CDR3 length: 11 residues. V gave up 4 bases and J gave up 4 bases, with 5 bases separating them. Germline V gives CDR1 SQVTM, CDR2 ANQGSEA. CDR3 in amino acids: CSVVAYNEQFF. CDR3 nucleotide sequence: TGCAGCGTTGTAGCATACAATGAGCAGTTCTTC.

The V and J genes are TRBV7-9 and TRBJ2-1, with a possible D match to TRBD2 (6 bases). CDR1 is SEHNR, CDR2 FQNEAQ, per germline (reference sequence). CDR3 length equals 13 residues. Trimming left V 8 bases short and J 4 bases short, with 12 bases between. DNA of the CDR3: TGTGCCAGCGGGGGGAAAATATACAATGAGCAGTTCTTC. It specifies CASGGKIYNEQFF.

This clonotype was detected only once. The V call is TRBV6-6, the J call TRBJ2-3; a possible D gene is TRBD2 (6 bases). The CDR3 contains 17 residues. Germline V gene sequence: CDR1 MNHNY, CDR2 SVGAGI (reference sequence). The V end lost 0 bases, the J end lost 0 bases, and 13 bases lay between the germline ends. CDR3 DNA: TGTGCCAGCAGTTACTCGGATCCCGGGGGTAGCACAGATACGCAGTATTTT. Its translation is CASSYSDPGGSTDTQYF.